The T cell receptor (beta chain) under discussion was sequenced for a study of blood T cells in healthy people across ages. Study-level findings and limits: A strong correlation was seen between TCR beta diversity and naive T cell percentage.

This clonotype was seen only a few times. Its antigen is undetermined. The CDR3 is 13 amino acids. Germline V gene sequence: CDR1 WSHSY, CDR2 SAAADI. The V gene lost 3 bases and the J gene lost 8 bases, with 10 bases spanning the gap. At least 5 micrograms of total RNA were extracted per sample. Alongside a J-beta primer mix, a sample-barcoded 5' primer served in a second PCR lasting roughly 6 to 12 cycles. Every cDNA molecule bore a tag from a template-switch adaptor containing 12 random nucleotides. Each sample provided no less than 2.5 million CDR3-containing paired-end reads. TCRdb reanalysed the 5' RACE reads using MiXCR and keeps one entry per CDR3 protein. This sample has 1.5 million to 2 million distinct CDR3 sequences; 28% occur once, and the top ten carry roughly 8%.

Sequencing input: blood. The chain combines TRBV10-2 with TRBJ1-4; unclear D gene. The TCR comes from a woman aged 30 to 39 in good health. The CDR3 bases are TGCGCCAGCAGTGAACAGCAAGGGGAAAAACTGTTTTTT. It is translated as CASSEQQGEKLFF.